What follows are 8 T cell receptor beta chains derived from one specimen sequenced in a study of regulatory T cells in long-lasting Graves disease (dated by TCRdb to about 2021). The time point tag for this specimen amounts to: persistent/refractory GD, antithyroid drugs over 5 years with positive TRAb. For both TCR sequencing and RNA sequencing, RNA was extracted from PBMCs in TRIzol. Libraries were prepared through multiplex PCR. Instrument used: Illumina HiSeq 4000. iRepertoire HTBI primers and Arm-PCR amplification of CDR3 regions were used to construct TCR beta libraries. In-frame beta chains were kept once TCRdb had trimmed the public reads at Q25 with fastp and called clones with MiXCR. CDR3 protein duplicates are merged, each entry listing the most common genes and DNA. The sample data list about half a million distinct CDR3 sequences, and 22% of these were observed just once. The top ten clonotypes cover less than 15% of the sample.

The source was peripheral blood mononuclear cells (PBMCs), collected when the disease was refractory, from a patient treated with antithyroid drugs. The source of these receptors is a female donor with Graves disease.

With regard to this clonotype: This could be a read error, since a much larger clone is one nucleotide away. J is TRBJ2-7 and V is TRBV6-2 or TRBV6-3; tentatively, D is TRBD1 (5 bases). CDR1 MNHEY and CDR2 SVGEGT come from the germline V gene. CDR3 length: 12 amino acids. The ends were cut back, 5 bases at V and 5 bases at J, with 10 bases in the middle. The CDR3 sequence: CASSEAGHEQYF. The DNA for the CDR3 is TGTGCCAGCAGTGAAGCAGGGCACGAGCAGTACTTC.

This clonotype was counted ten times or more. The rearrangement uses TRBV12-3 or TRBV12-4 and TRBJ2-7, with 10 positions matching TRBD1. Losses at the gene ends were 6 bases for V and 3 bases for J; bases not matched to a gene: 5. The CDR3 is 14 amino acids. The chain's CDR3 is CASRGGQGGYEQYF. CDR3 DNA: TGTGCCAGCAGGGGCGGACAGGGGGGCTACGAGCAGTACTTC.

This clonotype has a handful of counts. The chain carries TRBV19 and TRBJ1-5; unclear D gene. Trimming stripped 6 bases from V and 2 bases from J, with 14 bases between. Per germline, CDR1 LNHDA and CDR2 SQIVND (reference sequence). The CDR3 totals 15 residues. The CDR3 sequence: CASRQDSSGNQPQHF. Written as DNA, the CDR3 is TGTGCCAGTAGGCAGGACTCCTCGGGCAATCAGCCCCAGCATTTT.

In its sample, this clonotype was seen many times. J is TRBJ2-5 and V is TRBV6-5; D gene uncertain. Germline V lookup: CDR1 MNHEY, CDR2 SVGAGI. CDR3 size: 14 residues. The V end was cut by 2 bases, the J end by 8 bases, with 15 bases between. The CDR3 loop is CASSYPGRRETQYF. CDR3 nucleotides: TGTGCCAGCAGTTACCCCGGCAGACGAGAAACCCAGTACTTC.

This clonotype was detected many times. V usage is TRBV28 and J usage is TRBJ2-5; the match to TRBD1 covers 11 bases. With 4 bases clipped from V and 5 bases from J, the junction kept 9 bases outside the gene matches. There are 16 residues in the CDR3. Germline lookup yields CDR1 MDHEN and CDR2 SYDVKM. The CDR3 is CASSSHRTGGSETQYF. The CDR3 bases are TGTGCCAGCAGTTCACATAGGACAGGGGGCTCGGAGACCCAGTACTTC.

CDR3 amino acids: CSARDPLAGVEETQYF. The CDR3 DNA sequence: TGCAGTGCTAGAGATCCCCTAGCGGGAGTGGAGGAGACCCAGTACTTC. The V and J genes are TRBV20-1 and TRBJ2-5, with TRBD2 identical over 10 bases. This CDR3 region has 16 residues. Germline lookup yields CDR1 DFQATT and CDR2 SNEGSKA (reference sequence). V lost 0 bases and J lost 5; bases outside the gene matches: 9.

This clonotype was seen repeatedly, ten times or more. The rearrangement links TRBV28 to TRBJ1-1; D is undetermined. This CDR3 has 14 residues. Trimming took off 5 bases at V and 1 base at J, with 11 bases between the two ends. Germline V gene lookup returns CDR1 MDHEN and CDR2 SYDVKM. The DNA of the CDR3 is TGTGCCAGCAGTCCGCCTGACAAGAACACTGAAGCTTTCTTT. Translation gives CASSPPDKNTEAFF. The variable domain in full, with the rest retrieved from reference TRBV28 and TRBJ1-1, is DVKVTQSSRYLVKRTGEKVFLECVQDMDHENMFWYRQDPGLGLRLIYFSYDVKMKEKGDIPEGYSVSREKKERFSLILESASTNQTSMYLCASSPPDKNTEAFFGQGTRLTVV.

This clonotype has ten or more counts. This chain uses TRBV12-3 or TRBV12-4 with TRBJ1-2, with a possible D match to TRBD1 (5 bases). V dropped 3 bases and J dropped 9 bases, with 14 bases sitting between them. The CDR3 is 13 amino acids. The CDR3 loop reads CASSFGRVDRYTF. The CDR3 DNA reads TGTGCCAGCAGTTTTGGCAGGGTAGATCGCTACACCTTC.